This T cell receptor beta chain came from a study of type 1 and type 2 diabetes patients (dated by TCRdb to about 2016). About the investigation overall: Recruited in China, the cohort was made up of nine type 1 diabetes patients, a few type 2 diabetes patients and six nondiabetic controls. TCRbeta libraries were sequenced paired-end on Illumina HiSeq 2000 or MiSeq instruments. Throughout the study, CD4 or CD8 MicroBeads on MACS columns were used to positively select CD4+ and CD8+ T cells from PBMCs. Altogether, approximately 20 million paired-end reads were produced across the whole study. Similar V gene usage was observed when roughly 18-cycle and 25-cycle amplification were compared, suggesting similar primer efficiencies and random PCR bias. In the study, high-throughput sequencing was used to profile TCRbeta repertoires so that type 1 diabetes, type 2 diabetes and nondiabetic individuals could be compared. Type 2 diabetes patients were used as a disease comparison group for the type 1 diabetes patients. General conclusions and limits of the study: High diversity was shown by type 2 diabetes repertoires, and the diversity was significantly greater than that of type 1 diabetes repertoires in both CD4+ and CD8+ T cells. Since just a limited number of T2D and control samples were sequenced, some T1D-only HECs might also appear in more T2D or control samples. Type 2 diabetes patients had few highly-expanded CD4+ clones (median one), and those clones made up a median approximately 3.9% of reads. The study groups were not matched for age and gender, which could possibly have biased interpretation. Type 2 diabetes and control samples had highly correlated V and J gene usage patterns, with the correlation between samples averaging around 0.97.

CDR3 length: 12 amino acids, cysteine to phenylalanine. This entry keeps only the CDR3 DNA: 36 bases, framed from base 1. Sequences DFQATT (CDR1) and SNEGSKA (CDR2) are obtained from the germline V gene (reference sequence). V is reduced by 7 bases and J by 4 bases, leaving a spacing of 13 bases between them. TCRdb shows the sequencer as Illumina MiSeq. TCRbeta CDR3 amplification used genomic DNA from the sorted T cell subsets as template. The TCRbeta CDR3 region was amplified by multiplex PCR using 30 forward and 13 reverse primers. PCR products were purified with AMPure XP beads, after which indices and adaptors were added in a second approximately 26-cycle PCR. Libraries were gel-purified using the QIAquick Gel Extraction Kit before sequencing. From the authors' description of their analysis: Paired-end reads were merged using FLASH and were aligned with IgBLAST to IMGT V, D and J germline references. Reads with below 70% alignment identity to germline references were discarded, leaving under 13,000,000 reads study-wide. Following IMGT definitions, CDR3 boundaries, reading frame and productivity were assigned. A highly-expanded clone was defined as any clone making up 1% or more of reads, and normalized Shannon entropy served as the measure of diversity. Unpaired two-tailed t-tests were used to test for differences in Shannon entropy between groups. Clones were called with MiXCR by TCRdb after fastp trimmed the public reads at Q25, and only in-frame beta chains were retained. Each entry merges the rows of one CDR3 protein and shows their most common DNA and genes. TCRdb, rather than the study authors, made the V and J calls. The sample yields about 270,000 distinct CDR3 sequences; around 50% were counted once. The ten largest account for about 13% of the sample.

To note about this clonotype: Its antigen has not been determined. The sample holds no much larger clone one base away, and base qualities are not on file.

All diabetic patients met standard classification criteria for type 1 or type 2 diabetes, with glucose and C-peptide assessed by WHO-recommended methods. Donors were excluded if they had other autoimmune diseases or infections within the previous four weeks. A roughly 9.1-milliliter sample of peripheral blood was drawn from every participant. LymphoPrep density separation was used to isolate PBMCs. This receptor chain uses TRBV20-1 and TRBJ2-5, with the D gene not clear enough to name. The material sequenced was peripheral blood mononuclear cells (PBMCs). This sequence was found in a man in his late teens or twenties with type 2 diabetes. The CDR3 region: CSGWGEAETQYF. The nucleotide sequence is given as TGCAGTGGCTGGGGTGAGGCAGAGACCCAGTACTTC.